The 28 T cell receptor beta chains given below trace back to one sample, sequenced in a study of T cell repertoires in cytomegalovirus infection. MiXCR, run by TCRdb on the reads, gives a single entry per CDR3 protein. The data contain some 400,000 distinct CDR3 sequences, about a sixth of them seen just once; the ten biggest clones take up less than 9.5%. What was sequenced was PBMCs. Receptor source: a human donor in good health (CMV status not recorded). Some clones in this sample may be carry-over from other donors' samples.

The chain recombines TRBV6-2 or TRBV6-3 with TRBJ2-3; possibly TRBD1 for D (6 bases). CDR3 length: 16 residues. CDR1 and CDR2 from the germline V gene are MNHEY and SVGEGT. V was trimmed by 6 bases and J by 2 bases, leaving 18 bases between them. The CDR3 coding sequence is TGTGCCAGCAGCGGTTACAGGGAAGAGGACACAGATACGCAGTATTTT. Amino acids: CASSGYREEDTDTQYF.

This clonotype was recorded once. The gene calls are TRBV11-2 and TRBJ2-7, with a possible D match to TRBD2 (6 bases). V was shortened by 5 bases and J by 3 bases, with 23 bases between the two germline ends. Germline assignment: CDR1 SGHAT and CDR2 FQNNGV. The CDR3 has 17 residues. In DNA, the CDR3 is TGTGCCAGCAGCCCCCAAATAGGGTCGGCGGGACTCTACGAGCAGTACTTC. Translation gives CASSPQIGSAGLYEQYF.

V gene TRBV7-9 combines with J gene TRBJ1-1, with D possibly matching TRBD1 (5 bases). Germline CDR1 reads SEHNR; CDR2 reads FQNEAQ (reference sequence). The CDR3 extends over 16 amino acids. The ends were cut back, 5 bases at V and 2 bases at J, with 18 bases in the middle. The CDR3 loop reads CASSGGGSRPNTEAFF. The CDR3 DNA reads as TGTGCCAGCAGCGGGGGGGGGTCAAGACCCAACACTGAAGCTTTCTTT.

Concerning this clonotype: This could be a read error, since a much larger clone is one nucleotide away. The V gene is TRBV7-2, the J gene TRBJ2-2; D remains unclear. The CDR3 totals 14 residues. The ends were cut back, 3 bases at V and 5 bases at J, with 10 bases in the middle. Germline V gene sequence: CDR1 SGHTA, CDR2 FQGNSA. The CDR3 is CASSFGFDTGELFF. As DNA, the CDR3 is TGTGCCAGCAGCTTCGGCTTTGATACCGGGGAGCTGTTTTTT.

This chain uses TRBV19 with TRBJ2-7, with D perhaps TRBD2 (6 bases). The CDR3 runs to 12 residues. CDR1 is LNHDA and CDR2 is SQIVND in the germline V gene (reference sequence). With 6 bases removed from V and 7 bases from J, the gap between germline ends came to 13 bases. CDR3 loop: CASSKFGGEQYF. CDR3 nucleotide sequence: TGTGCCAGTAGCAAGTTTGGAGGGGAGCAGTACTTC.

This clonotype was counted ten times or more. V gene TRBV27 combines with J gene TRBJ2-5; D perhaps matches TRBD1 (5 bases). The germline CDR1 and CDR2 sequences are MNHEY and SMNVEV (reference sequence). The CDR3 contains 13 residues. V was clipped by 2 bases and J by 5 bases, with 9 bases between them. The CDR3 sequence is CASSLASGETQYF. The CDR3 DNA is TGTGCCAGCAGTTTAGCCTCAGGGGAGACCCAGTACTTC.

This chain joins TRBV5-1 and TRBJ2-3, with D possibly being TRBD2 (5 bases). V was trimmed by 1 base and J by 4 bases, leaving 13 bases between them. Germline V lookup: CDR1 SGHRS, CDR2 YFSETQ. The CDR3 covers 15 residues. The CDR3 loop is CASSLWRRESDTQYF. CDR3 DNA: TGCGCCAGCAGCTTGTGGCGACGGGAATCAGATACGCAGTATTTT.

This clonotype was seen many times. The chain couples TRBV6-1 to TRBJ2-7; 7 bases agree with TRBD2. The CDR3 is 13 residues long. The germline gives CDR1 MNHNS, CDR2 SASEGT. The trim removed 5 bases at V and 2 bases at J, leaving 3 bases unmatched. CDR3: CASSTAGAYEQYF. The CDR3 DNA is TGTGCCAGCAGTACGGCGGGGGCCTACGAGCAGTACTTC.

The chain employs TRBV2 and TRBJ2-1, with 10 nucleotides matching TRBD1. V was clipped by 3 bases and J by 11 bases; unmatched bases: 1. The V gene's germline CDR1 is SNHLY and CDR2 FYNNEI. The length of the CDR3 is 12 residues. The DNA for the CDR3 is TGTGCCAGCAGTGAGGGACAGGGGCAGCAGTTCTTC. It yields the protein CASSEGQGQQFF.

This clonotype was detected a few times. The chain combines TRBV7-2 with TRBJ2-7, with D possibly being TRBD1 (5 bases). CDR1 and CDR2 from the germline V gene are SGHTA and FQGNSA. V lost 0 bases to trimming and J lost 3 bases, with 12 bases between them. The CDR3 runs to 15 residues. The CDR3 DNA follows: TGTGCCAGCAGCTTAGCACAGGCTAGGGACTACGAGCAGTACTTC. Residues: CASSLAQARDYEQYF.

The chain links TRBV12-5 to TRBJ1-2, with D unresolved. Germline CDR1 LGHNT, CDR2 FRNRAP. The CDR3 runs 12 residues. V was cut by 4 bases and J by 6 bases, with 9 bases left in between. CDR3 amino acids: CASGYQEHGYTF. In DNA, the CDR3 is TGTGCTAGTGGTTACCAGGAACATGGCTACACCTTC.

This clonotype was detected many times. The V call is TRBV7-8, the J call TRBJ1-5; the D gene is possibly TRBD1 (5 bases). Between the trimmed V and J ends, which lost 5 bases and 1 base, there was a span of 15 bases. The germline V gene has CDR1 SGHVS and CDR2 FQNEAQ. The CDR3 extends over 16 amino acids. The CDR3 bases are TGTGCCAGCAGCCCCGCCCAGGGACGAAGCAATCAGCCCCAGCATTTT. Amino acid sequence: CASSPAQGRSNQPQHF.

There are many counts of this clonotype. The V gene is TRBV7-2, the J gene TRBJ2-7; TRBD1 agrees at 8 bases. With 5 bases clipped from V and 1 base from J, the junction kept 10 bases outside the gene matches. CDR3 length equals 16 residues. Per germline, CDR1 SGHTA and CDR2 FQGNSA. CDR3 region: CASSPGGQGASYEQYF. The CDR3 region has the DNA TGTGCCAGCAGCCCCGGAGGGCAGGGGGCTTCCTACGAGCAGTACTTC.

This clonotype was seen only a few times. The chain couples TRBV4-1 to TRBJ1-4; D unresolved. The length of the CDR3 is 18 residues. In germline, CDR1 is MGHRA, CDR2 YSYEKL. The V and J ends lost 3 bases and 0 bases respectively, with 17 bases between them. The chain's CDR3 is CASSHANVYAATNEKLFF. In nucleotides, the CDR3 is TGCGCCAGCAGCCATGCCAATGTATACGCTGCAACTAATGAAAAACTGTTTTTT.

The gene calls are TRBV19 and TRBJ1-5, with 7 bases that match TRBD1. This CDR3 has 16 amino acids. Trimming removed 4 bases from V and 4 bases from J; junction bases left unmatched: 10. Germline V lookup: CDR1 LNHDA, CDR2 SQIVND (reference sequence). The CDR3 reads CASSTLPGQKNQPQHF. In nucleotides, the CDR3 is TGTGCCAGTAGTACCCTTCCGGGACAGAAAAATCAGCCCCAGCATTTT.

This sequence joins TRBV12-3 or TRBV12-4 and TRBJ2-1, with D unresolved. The CDR3 sequence is 11 residues long. V was pared by 5 bases and J by 7 bases, with 6 bases between. CDR3 nucleotides: TGTGCCAGCAGTCATCAAAATGAGCAGTTCTTC. It yields the protein CASSHQNEQFF.

This sequence joins TRBV7-6 and TRBJ2-3; D remains ambiguous. CDR3 length: 15 amino acids. Germline CDR1 and CDR2: SGHVS and FNYEAQ. Trimming stripped 5 bases from V and 2 bases from J, with 14 bases between. CDR3 in DNA: TGTGCCAGCAGCACAGCACGACTCTTCACAGATACGCAGTATTTT. It yields the protein CASSTARLFTDTQYF.

The table lists this clonotype with a few counts. The rearrangement links TRBV15 to TRBJ1-2; the D is unclear. The CDR3 loop spans 17 amino acids. Trimming took off 0 bases at V and 0 bases at J, with 14 bases between the two ends. CDR1 is LNHNV and CDR2 is YYDKDF in the germline V gene (reference sequence). In nucleotides, the CDR3 is TGTGCCACCAGCAGAGATTGGCAGCCGGAACCTAACTATGGCTACACCTTC. Its translation is CATSRDWQPEPNYGYTF.

This clonotype occurred a few times. The rearrangement uses TRBV2 and TRBJ2-2, with 7 bases aligning to TRBD2. The junction had 3 bases not matched to a gene; V was cut back by 2 bases and J by 6 bases. Germline assignment: CDR1 SNHLY and CDR2 FYNNEI. This CDR3 spans 14 amino acids. DNA for the CDR3: TGTGCCAGCAGTGAACAGCGGGGCCCCGGGGAGCTGTTTTTT. It specifies CASSEQRGPGELFF.

This chain connects TRBV9 to TRBJ1-5; D call uncertain. Germline loops: CDR1 SGDLS, CDR2 YYNGEE. This CDR3 comprises 14 residues. The V gene lost 0 bases and the J gene lost 7 bases, with 11 bases spanning the gap. CDR3 nucleotides: TGTGCCAGCAGCGTAGATGTTGGAGACCAGCCCCAGCATTTT. Its translation: CASSVDVGDQPQHF.

The rearrangement links TRBV20-1 to TRBJ2-5, with TRBD2 as a possible D gene (5 bases). The CDR3 is 13 residues long. Trimming cost V 3 bases and J 7 bases, with 15 bases left between them. Germline V gene lookup returns CDR1 DFQATT and CDR2 SNEGSKA (reference sequence). CDR3 amino acids: CSASEAAPATQYF. In DNA, the CDR3 is TGCAGTGCTAGCGAAGCGGCCCCGGCGACCCAGTACTTC.

As concerns this clonotype: A much more abundant neighbour one base away suggests this may be a read error. Without the conserved terminal phenylalanine or tryptophan, this CDR3 likely stems from a read error. The V gene is TRBV7-3, the J gene TRBJ1-6, with a weak D call TRBD1 (5 bases). CDR1 and CDR2 from the germline V gene are SGHTA and FQGTGA. This CDR3 region has 17 residues. V was shortened by 5 bases and J by 2 bases, with 16 bases between the two germline ends. CDR3 protein: CASSLSGGGPYNSPLHC. CDR3 sequence (DNA): TGTGCCAGCAGCCTTTCTGGGGGGGGACCCTATAATTCACCCCTCCACTGT.

At least ten counts were recorded for this clonotype. The J gene is TRBJ2-1, the V gene TRBV29-1, with D unclear. This CDR3 comprises 13 residues. Trimming took 6 bases from V and 5 from J, leaving 14 bases between them. The germline V gene encodes CDR1 SQVTM and CDR2 ANQGSEA. The CDR3 protein is CSVESWQNNEQFF. CDR3 sequence (DNA): TGCAGCGTGGAAAGTTGGCAAAACAATGAGCAGTTCTTC.

V is TRBV7-6 and J is TRBJ1-3, with a weak D call TRBD1 (6 bases). V gave up 1 base and J gave up 1 base, with 20 bases separating them. The CDR3 covers 19 residues. Germline V CDR1 and CDR2: SGHVS, FNYEAQ. The CDR3 DNA follows: TGTGCCAGCAGCTTAGGACTCAGGGGTGGGGGGCCGTCTGGAAACACCATATATTTT. Encoded protein: CASSLGLRGGGPSGNTIYF.

The V gene is TRBV20-1, the J gene TRBJ1-6, with D perhaps matching TRBD1 (5 bases). The CDR3 has 15 residues. Germline CDR1 DFQATT, CDR2 SNEGSKA (reference sequence). V lost 5 bases to trimming and J lost 1 base, with 12 bases between them. The CDR3 spells CSAPSWGSYNSPLHF. CDR3 in DNA: TGCAGTGCTCCCTCCTGGGGGTCCTATAATTCACCCCTCCACTTT.

The CDR3 protein is CARRSRGSTDTQYF. The CDR3, as DNA: TGTGCCAGAAGGTCACGGGGTAGCACAGATACGCAGTATTTT. This chain connects TRBV6-2 or TRBV6-3 to TRBJ2-3; maybe TRBD2 (5 bases). Trimming left V 9 bases short and J 0 bases short, with 13 bases between. The germline V gene has CDR1 MNHEY and CDR2 SVGEGT. The CDR3 totals 14 residues.

This clonotype was seen a few times. The rearrangement links TRBV9 to TRBJ1-1; no clear D gene. The CDR3 totals 13 residues. Germline V gives CDR1 SGDLS, CDR2 YYNGEE. V lost 0 bases to trimming and J lost 4 bases, with 7 bases between them. The CDR3 nucleotides are TGTGCCAGCAGCGTAGGGGATCTCACTGAAGCTTTCTTT. It specifies CASSVGDLTEAFF. Combining the CDR3 with reference TRBV9 and TRBJ1-1 gives the whole variable domain DSGVTQTPKHLITATGQRVTLRCSPRSGDLSVYWYQQSLDQGLQFLIQYYNGEERAKGNILERFSAQQFPDLHSELNLSSLELGDSALYFCASSVGDLTEAFFGQGTRLTVV.

This clonotype was recorded at least ten times. This chain joins TRBV7-2 and TRBJ2-7; 7 bases align to TRBD2. V shed 3 bases and J 5 bases; nucleotides not matched to a gene: 10. In germline, CDR1 is SGHTA, CDR2 FQGNSA. The CDR3 spans 15 residues. CDR3 DNA sequence: TGTGCCAGCAGCTTTAATGCTGGGGGAGGGAACGAGCAGTACTTC. Its translation: CASSFNAGGGNEQYF.